This entry is about one T cell receptor beta chain. This record comes from a study of blood T cell repertoires in COVID-19. Study in general: T cells, B-cell-depleted T cells, or PBMCs provided the cDNA or gDNA that served as material.

This CDR3 is built from 19 residues. Trimming cost V 1 base and J 2 bases; bases outside gene matches: 13. Germline V lookup: CDR1 MGHRA, CDR2 YSYEKL. Using immunoSEQ multiplex PCR, the repertoire was profiled, and TCRdb retains in-frame clones only, with some absent. There are about 77,000 clones in the sample; 80% occur only once, and under 5.5% lies in the top ten. The TCR sequence derives from a woman between 65 and 79 years old with acute or convalescent COVID-19. The rearrangement joins TRBV4-1 to TRBJ2-1, with TRBD2 identical over 8 bases. The sequencing sample was made of peripheral blood. Here the CDR3 DNA reads TGCGCCAGCAGCCAAGGATCTCCTAGGGCGGGGGGTCCCTACAATGAGCAGTTCTTC. Translating it yields CASSQGSPRAGGPYNEQFF.